This T cell receptor beta chain was identified in a study of vaccination effects on CD4 cells after COVID-19. The wider study: Participants were given two doses of BNT162b2 or mRNA-1273 vaccine. Broader study findings: In the study, convalescent patients were few, and early post-infection timepoints were absent.

The V gene lost 4 bases and the J gene lost 4 bases, with 8 bases spanning the gap. CDR3 length: 13 amino acids. For this clone: Its antigen is still unknown.

CD4+ T cells specific for antigen were expanded with viral peptide pools by the ViraFEST assay before sequencing. Isolating CD4+ T cells followed around nine days of culture. No vaccinee had earlier SARS-CoV-2 infection, and nucleocapsid antibodies were negative. Every well got over 1.5 million PBMC, which were grown with about 10 IU/ml IL-2 and around 10 ug/ml peptides. Clones were read by immunoSEQ multiplex PCR, and TCRdb kept only the in-frame ones, dropping some. The sample lists about 65,000 clones; more than 70% were seen once. This TCR came from a human donor who received a COVID-19 vaccine. The specimen was CD4+ T cells from PBMCs cultured with HCoV-NL63 spike peptides, collected before COVID-19 vaccination. J is TRBJ1-5 and V is TRBV12-3 or TRBV12-4; D is perhaps TRBD1 (6 bases). The CDR3 is CASSWTVNQPQHF. For the CDR3, the DNA is TGTGCCAGCAGTTGGACAGTGAATCAGCCCCAGCATTTT.